This T cell receptor beta chain was obtained from a study of blood T cell repertoires in COVID-19. Study-wide context: Spain, Italy and the United States supplied samples that represented acute and convalescent COVID-19. PBMCs, B-cell-depleted T cells, or T cells were the source of the cDNA or gDNA that made up the material.

Original handling: Amplification of reference gene primers was used by the study to estimate nucleated cell counts. TCRdb's table, derived via immunoSEQ multiplex PCR, lists solely in-frame clones and lacks some. That table is the source of V, J and clone size, and D and trimming were worked out from the DNA. The sample holds 150,000 or so clones, approximately 86% seen once. This CDR3 spans 12 amino acids. The V gene end was trimmed by 9 bases and the J gene end by 9 bases; junction bases not matched to a gene: 7. Germline-derived CDR1 and CDR2 are MNHNY and SVGAGI (reference sequence). This sequence joins TRBV6-6 and TRBJ2-1, with TRBD2 identical over 8 bases. The origin of this receptor is a man aged 55 to 69 with COVID-19, enrolled during active disease. The sample comprised peripheral blood. CDR3 region: CASLGLVGEQFF. The CDR3 DNA reads TGTGCCAGTCTGGGACTAGTGGGTGAGCAGTTCTTC.